The 22 T cell receptor beta chains presented below share a single source sample, sequenced in a study of shared clonotypes between healthy human individuals. The naive CD8 population came from CD45RO-negative cells selected for CCR7, without terminally differentiated effector memory CD45RA+ cells. The table came from immunoSEQ multiplex PCR; TCRdb's copy has only in-frame clones and leaves some out. The table shows 1.5 million to 2.5 million clones, with about 95% occurring only once. The sample was naive CD8+ T cells sorted from blood. Every receptor here comes from a man younger than 35 in good health.

This chain uses TRBV12-5 with TRBJ1-1; D not certain. This CDR3 has 13 residues. From germline, CDR1 is LGHNT and CDR2 FRNRAP. V gave up 1 base and J gave up 0 bases, with 3 bases separating them. CDR3 sequence reads: CASGLAVNTEAFF. The CDR3 DNA sequence: TGTGCTAGTGGTTTGGCAGTGAACACTGAAGCTTTCTTT.

This chain connects TRBV7-2 to TRBJ2-7; D ambiguous. Germline CDR1 and CDR2: SGHTA and FQGNSA. The CDR3 is 11 amino acids. V was shortened by 1 base and J by 12 bases, with 10 bases between the two germline ends. The DNA of the CDR3 is TGTGCCAGCAGCTTAGGCGGTGAACCGTACTTC. Translation gives CASSLGGEPYF.

The genes are TRBV4-1 and TRBJ2-7, with 9 bases fitting TRBD2. Germline V gene sequence: CDR1 MGHRA, CDR2 YSYEKL. V lost 1 base to trimming and J lost 13 bases; unmatched junction nucleotides: 8. The CDR3 spans 13 residues. CDR3 region: CASSQGGLAGTYF. Here the CDR3 DNA reads TGCGCCAGCAGCCAAGGAGGGCTAGCGGGAACCTACTTC.

The chain joins TRBV9 to TRBJ2-1; D is perhaps TRBD2 (5 bases). Trimming took off 4 bases at V and 2 bases at J, with 10 bases between the two ends. Germline CDR1 reads SGDLS; CDR2 reads YYNGEE. The CDR3 has 14 residues. CDR3 loop: CASSPGEPYNEQFF. CDR3 bases: TGTGCCAGCAGCCCCGGGGAACCCTACAATGAGCAGTTCTTC.

The genes are TRBV4-1 and TRBJ2-2; the D is unclear. This CDR3 region has 13 residues. Trimming took off 1 base at V and 9 bases at J, with 9 bases between the two ends. Germline CDR1 and CDR2: MGHRA and YSYEKL. The CDR3 region is CASSQGLFRELFF. Written as DNA, the CDR3 is TGCGCCAGCAGCCAAGGGTTGTTTAGGGAGCTGTTTTTT.

J is TRBJ2-1 and V is TRBV27, with 8 bases identical to TRBD2. This CDR3 is built from 15 residues. Germline-derived CDR1 and CDR2 are MNHEY and SMNVEV (reference sequence). The J segment lost 2 bases and the V segment lost 7 bases, leaving 7 bases of the junction unmatched. The CDR3 coding sequence is TGTGCCAGCACCTTCCGGGGGGGTGCCTACAATGAGCAGTTCTTC. Translating gives CASTFRGGAYNEQFF.

J is TRBJ2-7 and V is TRBV4-1; TRBD1 matches at 9 bases. The CDR3 spans 16 residues. V shed 3 bases, J shed 3 bases, and the junction held 9 bases outside the gene matches. Germline CDR1 and CDR2: MGHRA and YSYEKL. The CDR3 protein is CASSQGTGTGIYEQYF. The DNA of the CDR3 is TGCGCCAGCAGCCAGGGGACCGGGACAGGGATCTACGAGCAGTACTTC.

CDR3 coding DNA: TGTGCCAGCAGTGAAGCGAGAGAGACGGCCTACAATGAGCAGTTCTTC. Protein sequence: CASSEARETAYNEQFF. V and J are TRBV6-1 and TRBJ2-1, with D hard to call. The germline V gene has CDR1 MNHNS and CDR2 SASEGT. Trimming shortened V by 0 bases and J by 2 bases, and 11 bases separated the two germline ends. The CDR3 is made up of 16 amino acids.

Note on this clone: Within the sample, other DNA sequences also encode this same CDR3. The gene calls are TRBV25-1 and TRBJ2-3; D remains unclear. The ends were cut back, 5 bases at V and 3 bases at J, with 3 bases in the middle. The germline gives CDR1 MGHDK, CDR2 SYGVNS. This CDR3 spans 11 amino acids. CDR3 bases: TGTGCCAGCAGTTTTACAGATACGCAGTATTTT. Its translation is CASSFTDTQYF.

The V call is TRBV18, the J call TRBJ1-2; 9 bases agree with TRBD1. Unmatched junction bases numbered 4, after V lost 2 bases and J lost 3 bases. Germline V lookup: CDR1 KGHSH, CDR2 LQKENI. The CDR3 has 15 residues. The CDR3 DNA reads TGTGCCAGCTCACCAAACAGGGGGCACGACTATGGCTACACCTTC. Amino acids: CASSPNRGHDYGYTF.

The rearrangement uses TRBV18 and TRBJ2-5; 12 bases map to TRBD1. The CDR3 consists of 15 residues. Looked up from germline, CDR1 is KGHSH and CDR2 is LQKENI. V gave up 3 bases and J gave up 5 bases; unmatched junction bases: 4. CDR3 protein: CASSPGQGARETQYF. CDR3 nucleotides: TGTGCCAGCTCACCGGGACAGGGGGCACGGGAGACCCAGTACTTC.

This chain connects TRBV15 to TRBJ2-2; maybe TRBD2 (6 bases). The length of the CDR3 is 13 residues. The germline CDR1 and CDR2 sequences are LNHNV and YYDKDF (reference sequence). Trimming cost V 4 bases and J 5 bases, with 8 bases left between them. The CDR3 reads CATSTGVTGELFF. The CDR3 region has the DNA TGTGCCACCAGCACGGGGGTGACCGGGGAGCTGTTTTTT.

The count of this clone is one. This chain connects TRBV4-2 to TRBJ1-1; TRBD1 matches at 9 bases. Losses at the gene ends were 0 bases for V and 4 bases for J; bases not matched to a gene: 6. This CDR3 comprises 16 residues. From germline, CDR1 is LGHNA and CDR2 YNFKEQ. DNA for the CDR3: TGTGCCAGCAGCCAAGACCCACAGGGGGCGAGCACTGAAGCTTTCTTT. Its protein is CASSQDPQGASTEAFF.

This chain joins TRBV4-1 and TRBJ1-5; 9 nucleotides align to TRBD1. Losses at the gene ends were 0 bases for V and 7 bases for J; bases not matched to a gene: 10. Germline CDR1 is MGHRA and CDR2 is YSYEKL. CDR3 size: 17 residues. This CDR3 reads CASSQDEGTGYGQPQHF. The CDR3, as DNA: TGCGCCAGCAGCCAAGATGAAGGGACAGGGTACGGGCAGCCCCAGCATTTT.

V is TRBV4-1 and J is TRBJ2-1, with D uncertain. The V and J ends lost 8 bases and 7 bases respectively, with 9 bases between them. Germline V gene lookup returns CDR1 MGHRA and CDR2 YSYEKL. The CDR3 has 11 residues. Here the CDR3 DNA reads TGCGCCAGCGGGGTTAGTAATGAGCAGTTCTTC. Its translation is CASGVSNEQFF.

The V call is TRBV5-5, the J call TRBJ1-2, with a possible D match to TRBD1 (6 bases). CDR3 length: 14 residues. V lost 3 bases, J lost 0 bases, and 9 bases lay in between. Germline-derived CDR1 and CDR2 are SGHKS and YYEKEE (reference sequence). The CDR3 loop is CASSSDSSNYGYTF. The CDR3, as DNA: TGTGCCAGCAGCTCGGACAGTTCTAACTATGGCTACACCTTC. The variable domain in full, with the rest retrieved from reference TRBV5-5 and TRBJ1-2, is DAGVTQSPTHLIKTRGQQVTLRCSPISGHKSVSWYQQVLGQGPQFIFQYYEKEERGRGNFPDRFSARQFPNYSSELNVNALLLGDSALYLCASSSDSSNYGYTFGSGTRLTVV.

The V call is TRBV6-6, the J call TRBJ1-2, with D unclear. This CDR3 comprises 11 residues. The V end was cut by 7 bases, the J end by 8 bases, with 11 bases between. CDR1 and CDR2 (germline): MNHNY, SVGAGI (reference sequence). As DNA, the CDR3 is TGTGCCAGCACTGAGATACGAGGCTACACCTTC. Translated, it gives CASTEIRGYTF.

The J gene is TRBJ2-3, the V gene TRBV30; D might be TRBD2 (6 bases). V was pared by 5 bases and J by 3 bases, with 18 bases between. Germline V lookup: CDR1 GTSNPN, CDR2 SVGIG (reference sequence). CDR3 length: 15 residues. CDR3 nucleotide sequence: TGTGCCTGGGGGAGACTAGAAGGTGTGACAGATACGCAGTATTTT. Translating it yields CAWGRLEGVTDTQYF.

This clone was seen a handful of times. The rearrangement links TRBV2 to TRBJ1-2; 10 bases fit TRBD1. This CDR3 spans 13 amino acids. After removal of 6 bases from V and 6 bases from J, the junction contained 4 bases not matched to a gene. Germline CDR1 SNHLY, CDR2 FYNNEI. The CDR3: CASRLTGGHGYTF. DNA for the CDR3: TGTGCCAGCAGGCTGACAGGGGGCCATGGCTACACCTTC.

The chain links TRBV5-4 to TRBJ2-7, with D unresolved. The CDR3 sequence is 15 residues long. Trimming stripped 4 bases from V and 7 bases from J, with 21 bases between. Germline CDR1 SGHNT, CDR2 YYREEE (reference sequence). This CDR3 reads CASSLGNRPFEEQYF. In DNA, the CDR3 is TGTGCCAGCAGCCTGGGTAACCGACCATTTGAAGAGCAGTACTTC.

This clone was seen just once. The gene calls are TRBV10-2 and TRBJ1-1; TRBD1 matches 11 bases. This CDR3 contains 16 residues. V was clipped by 3 bases and J by 5 bases; unmatched bases: 8. Germline V gene sequence: CDR1 WSHSY, CDR2 SAAADI. The CDR3: CASSEPGQGVRTEAFF. DNA of the CDR3: TGCGCCAGCAGTGAACCGGGACAGGGGGTTCGAACTGAAGCTTTCTTT.

The chain is built from TRBV6-5 and TRBJ2-2; TRBD1 agrees at 7 bases. Germline CDR1 reads MNHEY; CDR2 reads SVGAGI. The CDR3 consists of 15 residues. Unmatched junction bases numbered 6, after V lost 5 bases and J lost 3 bases. CDR3 nucleotides: TGTGCCAGCAGTCCCGGGACAGTTTACACCGGGGAGCTGTTTTTT. Protein sequence: CASSPGTVYTGELFF.